The T cell receptor beta chain under discussion was sequenced for a study of shared clonotypes between healthy human individuals. Study observations and caveats: Memory subsets generally showed smaller estimated richness than naive subsets did. Represented diversity (both genetic and exposure-history) was limited by the small number of donors. Shared across four donors were around 5% of the naive CD4 clonotypes.

CD8 cells classed as naive were CD45RO-negative and positively selected for CCR7, excluding terminally differentiated effector memory CD45RA+ cells. Generated by immunoSEQ multiplex PCR, the TCRdb table keeps only in-frame clones and is missing some. The repertoire consists of about 2.1 million clones, with 93% occurring once and the leading ten covering 1.5% to 2%. Concerning this clone: Its specificity is unknown. At the DNA level, this CDR3 is encoded by other sequences in the same sample as well.

V was clipped by 1 base and J by 2 bases; unmatched bases: 5. Germline V gives CDR1 MNHEY, CDR2 SMNVEV (reference sequence). The CDR3 has 15 amino acids. V is TRBV27 and J is TRBJ2-7; 7 bases fit TRBD1. This TCR came from a young man in good health. Some clones in this sample may be carry-over from other donors' samples. The sequenced sample was naive CD8+ T cells from PBMCs. The CDR3: CASSLWGTVPYEQYF. The DNA for the CDR3 is TGTGCCAGCAGTTTATGGGGGACAGTACCCTACGAGCAGTACTTC.